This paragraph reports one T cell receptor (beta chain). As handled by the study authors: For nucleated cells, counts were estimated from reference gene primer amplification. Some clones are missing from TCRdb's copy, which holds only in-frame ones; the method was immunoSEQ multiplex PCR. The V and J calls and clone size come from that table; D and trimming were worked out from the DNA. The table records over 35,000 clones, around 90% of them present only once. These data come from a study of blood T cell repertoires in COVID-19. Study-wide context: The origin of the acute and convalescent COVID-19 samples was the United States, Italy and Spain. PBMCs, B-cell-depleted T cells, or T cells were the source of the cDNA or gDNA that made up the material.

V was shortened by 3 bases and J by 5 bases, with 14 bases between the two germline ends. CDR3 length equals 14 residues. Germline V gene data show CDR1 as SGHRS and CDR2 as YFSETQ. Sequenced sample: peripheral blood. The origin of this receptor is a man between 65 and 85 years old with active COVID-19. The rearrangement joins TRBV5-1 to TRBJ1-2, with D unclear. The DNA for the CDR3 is TGCGCCAGCAGCTCGCGACCTCCGGGGTATGGCTACACCTTC. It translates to CASSSRPPGYGYTF.